A single T cell receptor beta chain is shown here with its context. Its antigen is not known. The sample comes from a study of OX40 agonist ivuxolimab in advanced cancers. At the level of the study: Patients with hepatocellular carcinoma, melanoma, renal cell or head and neck cancer made up the dose-escalation patients.

Study findings and constraints: Circulating CD4+ and CD8+ T cells showed clonal expansion by week 6 at 0.1 to 3.0 mg/kg.

The germline V gene has CDR1 SEHNR and CDR2 FQNEAQ (reference sequence). The CDR3 runs 13 residues. Trimming pared 6 bases from V and 1 base from J, leaving 6 bases between. Measured with immunoSEQ multiplex PCR; TCRdb has only the in-frame clones, and not every one. The profile shows roughly 60,000 clones, approximately 89% of them singletons. The source of this sequence is an adult with an advanced solid tumor such as melanoma, head and neck, liver or kidney cancer. The chain links TRBV7-9 to TRBJ2-2; no clear D gene. The specimen was CD4+ or CD8+ T cells sorted from blood, collected in a trial of the OX40 agonist ivuxolimab. The CDR3 protein is CASRDGNTGELFF. The CDR3 coding sequence is TGTGCCAGCAGAGACGGGAACACCGGGGAGCTGTTTTTT.